Below are 32 T cell receptor beta chains sequenced from a single sample in a study of graft-versus-host responses after intestinal transplantation. Produced via immunoSEQ multiplex PCR; TCRdb's table is partial and in-frame only. Found here are 90,000 to 120,000 clones, approximately 90% of them singletons; the top ten hold roughly 0.64%. Which antigens these TCRs recognize remains unknown. The sample here was unstimulated CD4+ T cells sorted from spleen or lymph node cells, taken before transplant. The receptors here all came from a human donor who was the organ donor for an intestinal transplant.

The chain carries TRBV11-3 and TRBJ1-1; D is uncertain. There are 15 residues in the CDR3. From germline, CDR1 is SGHNT and CDR2 YENEEA. Trimming left V 1 base short and J 0 bases short, with 9 bases between. This chain's CDR3 is CASSLANALNTEAFF. CDR3 DNA sequence: TGTGCCAGCAGCTTAGCCAACGCCTTGAACACTGAAGCTTTCTTT. Supplemented by reference TRBV11-3 and TRBJ1-1, the full variable domain reads EAGVVQSPRYKIIEKKQPVAFWCNPISGHNTLYWYLQNLGQGPELLIRYENEEAVDDSQLPKDRFSAERLKGVDSTLKIQPAELGDSAVYLCASSLANALNTEAFFGQGTRLTVV.

CDR3 bases: TGTGCCAGCAGTCAGGGCAGGAACTATGGCTACACCTTC. It specifies CASSQGRNYGYTF. V usage is TRBV6-5 and J usage is TRBJ1-2; D may be TRBD1 (5 bases). The ends were cut back, 5 bases at V and 2 bases at J, with 9 bases in the middle. The CDR3 runs 13 residues. Looked up from germline, CDR1 is MNHEY and CDR2 is SVGAGI.

This clone came up once. The chain uses TRBV4-1 and TRBJ2-2; D is perhaps TRBD2 (5 bases). V shed 2 bases and J shed 4 bases, with 14 bases lying between them. The CDR3 spans 16 residues. From germline, CDR1 is MGHRA and CDR2 YSYEKL. CDR3 sequence (DNA): TGCGCCAGCAGCCAATTCCCGGGAAAAATCACCGGGGAGCTGTTTTTT. It codes for CASSQFPGKITGELFF.

The chain links TRBV25-1 to TRBJ1-5; no clear D gene. The V gene's germline CDR1 is MGHDK and CDR2 SYGVNS. The CDR3 totals 15 residues. Trimming stripped 4 bases from V and 1 base from J, with 11 bases between. For the CDR3, the DNA is TGTGCCAGCAGTGCCGGGTGGGGAAGCAATCAGCCCCAGCATTTT. It codes for CASSAGWGSNQPQHF. The complete variable domain, with remaining parts taken from reference TRBV25-1 and TRBJ1-5, reads EADIYQTPRYLVIGTGKKITLECSQTMGHDKMYWYQQDPGMELHLIHYSYGVNSTEKGDLSSESTVSRIRTEHFPLTLESARPSHTSQYLCASSAGWGSNQPQHFGDGTRLSIL.

The J gene is TRBJ2-5, the V gene TRBV5-1; 11 bases line up with TRBD2. Germline V lookup: CDR1 SGHRS, CDR2 YFSETQ. This CDR3 region has 15 residues. J gave up 5 bases and V 4 bases, and 7 bases lay outside the gene matches. CDR3 region: CASSPALAGGETQYF. The DNA for the CDR3 is TGCGCCAGCAGCCCGGCCCTAGCGGGAGGTGAGACCCAGTACTTC.

The rearrangement joins TRBV5-4 to TRBJ2-1, with D tentatively TRBD1 or TRBD2 (5 bases each). The CDR3 has 13 amino acids. Per the germline V gene, CDR1 is SGHNT and CDR2 is YYREEE (reference sequence). Trimming stripped 1 base from V and 10 bases from J, with 12 bases between. In nucleotides, the CDR3 is TGTGCCAGCAGCTTGATAGCGTCAGGGGAGCAGTTCTTC. This encodes CASSLIASGEQFF.

The chain recombines TRBV12-5 with TRBJ1-5; D possibly corresponds to TRBD1 (6 bases). The CDR3 has 14 amino acids. Looked up from germline, CDR1 is LGHNT and CDR2 is FRNRAP. V was pared by 0 bases and J by 7 bases, with 10 bases between. CDR3 residues: CASGLVSGEQPQHF. The CDR3 coding sequence is TGTGCTAGTGGTTTGGTATCAGGGGAACAGCCCCAGCATTTT.

The J gene is TRBJ2-3, the V gene TRBV9; D perhaps matches TRBD2 (5 bases). This CDR3 is built from 15 residues. Looked up from germline, CDR1 is SGDLS and CDR2 is YYNGEE. Trimming took off 7 bases at V and 0 bases at J, with 15 bases between the two ends. CDR3 amino acids: CASGVAGPSTDTQYF. The DNA for the CDR3 is TGTGCCAGCGGTGTCGCGGGCCCCAGCACAGATACGCAGTATTTT.

V and J are TRBV5-1 and TRBJ2-3; 14 bases align to TRBD2. The germline V gene encodes CDR1 SGHRS and CDR2 YFSETQ. V dropped 4 bases and J dropped 0; count of bases not matched to a gene: 7. The CDR3 is 18 residues long. As DNA, the CDR3 is TGCGCCAGCAGCCTAGGGACTAGCGGGGGCCGGAGCACAGATACGCAGTATTTT. It yields the protein CASSLGTSGGRSTDTQYF.

The V call is TRBV11-1, the J call TRBJ2-6, with TRBD1 matching 8 bases. V dropped 4 bases and J dropped 4; count of bases not matched to a gene: 12. Germline assignment: CDR1 SGHAT and CDR2 FQDESV (reference sequence). The CDR3 spans 18 residues. The CDR3 DNA follows: TGTGCCAGCAGCTCCAGAGACAGGGGAAGGACCGGGGCCAACGTCCTGACTTTC. Translated: CASSSRDRGRTGANVLTF.

The genes are TRBV5-6 and TRBJ1-2; 7 nucleotides match TRBD1. The CDR3 has 14 amino acids. The ends lost 2 bases at V and 3 bases at J; junction bases unmatched: 4. Germline lookup yields CDR1 SGHDT and CDR2 YYEEEE. The CDR3: CASSLTGTDYGYTF. The CDR3 nucleotides are TGTGCCAGCAGCTTAACCGGGACAGACTATGGCTACACCTTC.

This clone was counted once. V gene TRBV5-4 combines with J gene TRBJ2-5, with 8 bases identical to TRBD1. Per the germline V gene, CDR1 is SGHNT and CDR2 is YYREEE (reference sequence). The CDR3 length is 14 residues. The V gene end was trimmed by 0 bases and the J gene end by 4 bases; junction bases not matched to a gene: 2. For the CDR3, the DNA is TGTGCCAGCAGCTTGGGGCAGGGGGCAGAGACCCAGTACTTC. Translating it yields CASSLGQGAETQYF.

The chain joins TRBV11-2 to TRBJ2-1; D ambiguous. Germline V gives CDR1 SGHAT, CDR2 FQNNGV. V gave up 4 bases and J gave up 5 bases, with 12 bases separating them. The CDR3 spans 14 residues. CDR3 DNA: TGTGCCAGCAGCTCCTACCTTGGACACAATGAGCAGTTCTTC. Its translation is CASSSYLGHNEQFF. Looking up the rest from reference TRBV11-2 and TRBJ2-1 gives the full variable domain: EAGVAQSPRYKIIEKRQSVAFWCNPISGHATLYWYQQILGQGPKLLIQFQNNGVVDDSQLPKDRFSAERLKGVDSTLKIQPAKLEDSAVYLCASSSYLGHNEQFFGPGTRLTVL.

The rearrangement uses TRBV19 and TRBJ1-1; D is ambiguous. CDR1 is LNHDA, CDR2 SQIVND, per germline (reference sequence). This CDR3 comprises 13 residues. Trimming left V 6 bases short and J 1 base short, with 9 bases between. The CDR3 DNA is TGTGCCAGTAGGAATCGGGGGAACACTGAAGCTTTCTTT. Its protein product is CASRNRGNTEAFF.

In this sample, this clone turned up a few times. V and J are TRBV4-1 and TRBJ2-6, with D uncertain. This CDR3 is 13 amino acids long. V lost 2 bases to trimming and J lost 1 base, with 0 bases between them. Germline V gene lookup returns CDR1 MGHRA and CDR2 YSYEKL. The CDR3 reads CASSQSGANVLTF. The CDR3, as DNA: TGCGCCAGCAGCCAATCTGGGGCCAACGTCCTGACTTTC.

V is TRBV18 and J is TRBJ1-4; TRBD1 is a possible D gene (5 bases). V was clipped by 2 bases and J by 5 bases, with 9 bases between them. The CDR3 is 14 amino acids. Germline CDR1 is KGHSH and CDR2 is LQKENI. CDR3 sequence: CASSPNGGNEKLFF. DNA of the CDR3: TGTGCCAGCTCACCAAACGGGGGAAATGAAAAACTGTTTTTT.

CDR3 loop: CASSQAGHSYGYTF. DNA for the CDR3: TGCGCCAGCAGCCAAGCGGGACACAGCTATGGCTACACCTTC. This sequence joins TRBV4-1 and TRBJ1-2; perhaps TRBD1 as D (6 bases). The CDR3 is made up of 14 amino acids. The germline CDR1 and CDR2 sequences are MGHRA and YSYEKL. V was cut by 1 base and J by 4 bases, with 10 bases left in between.

The chain links TRBV11-2 to TRBJ1-1; D remains ambiguous. V lost 0 bases and J lost 0, with 14 bases in between. The CDR3 totals 17 residues. Germline values: CDR1 SGHAT, CDR2 FQNNGV. The chain's CDR3 is CASSLDAVRAMNTEAFF. The CDR3 DNA is TGTGCCAGCAGCTTAGATGCCGTAAGGGCTATGAACACTGAAGCTTTCTTT.

The chain joins TRBV6-1 to TRBJ1-5; D remains ambiguous. V was pared by 4 bases and J by 0 bases, with 7 bases between. The CDR3 length is 14 residues. Germline V gene data show CDR1 as MNHNS and CDR2 as SASEGT. The DNA for the CDR3 is TGTGCCAGCAGTGCGCGATCTAGCAATCAGCCCCAGCATTTT. Translating it yields CASSARSSNQPQHF.

A single count supports this clone. The chain recombines TRBV9 with TRBJ2-7; D is possibly TRBD1 (6 bases). Trimming shortened V by 0 bases and J by 0 bases, and 7 bases separated the two germline ends. Germline values: CDR1 SGDLS, CDR2 YYNGEE. The CDR3 is 14 residues long. The CDR3 DNA reads as TGTGCCAGCAGCGTAGACAGGGACTCCTACGAGCAGTACTTC. This sequence encodes CASSVDRDSYEQYF.

This chain joins TRBV5-1 and TRBJ1-4; D might be TRBD1 (5 bases). The CDR3 is made up of 14 amino acids. V lost 2 bases, J lost 3 bases, and 8 bases lay in between. CDR1 SGHRS and CDR2 YFSETQ come from the germline V gene. CDR3 nucleotide sequence: TGCGCCAGCAGCTTCTCGGGGCCTAATGAAAAACTGTTTTTT. Translation: CASSFSGPNEKLFF.

The chain links TRBV5-4 to TRBJ2-3, with 8 bases identical to TRBD1. CDR1 and CDR2 from the germline V gene are SGHNT and YYREEE (reference sequence). The CDR3 spans 15 residues. With V trimmed by 3 bases and J by 3 bases, 6 bases remained unmatched. The CDR3 DNA reads TGTGCCAGCAGCTCCCCGTACAGGGGGACAGATACGCAGTATTTT. It specifies CASSSPYRGTDTQYF.

The J gene is TRBJ2-5, the V gene TRBV2; no firm D call. The CDR3 runs to 13 residues. Germline lookup yields CDR1 SNHLY and CDR2 FYNNEI. The ends were cut back, 6 bases at V and 5 bases at J, with 13 bases in the middle. CDR3 residues: CASRARLLETQYF. The CDR3 DNA follows: TGTGCCAGCAGGGCTCGACTTTTGGAGACCCAGTACTTC.

The chain has TRBV27 and TRBJ1-5, with D uncertain. Trimming took 5 bases from V and 0 from J, leaving 14 bases between them. This CDR3 has 16 residues. The germline V gene encodes CDR1 MNHEY and CDR2 SMNVEV (reference sequence). The CDR3 nucleotides read TGTGCCAGCAGTACCCAAGGGATCTTTAGCAATCAGCCCCAGCATTTT. Protein sequence: CASSTQGIFSNQPQHF.

The V gene is TRBV11-3, the J gene TRBJ2-1; maybe TRBD2 (5 bases). The CDR3 loop spans 13 amino acids. The V gene lost 1 base and the J gene lost 9 bases, with 10 bases spanning the gap. Looked up from germline, CDR1 is SGHNT and CDR2 is YENEEA. The CDR3 loop reads CASSLAPSGEQFF. CDR3 nucleotides: TGTGCCAGCAGCTTAGCCCCCAGCGGTGAGCAGTTCTTC.

The genes are TRBV9 and TRBJ2-3; 9 bases map to TRBD2. The CDR3 has 17 residues. Trimming took 0 bases from V and 4 from J; bases not matched to a gene: 9. CDR1 is SGDLS, CDR2 YYNGEE, per germline. As DNA, the CDR3 is TGTGCCAGCAGCGTAGGTGCGGGAGGGTCGATTTCAGATACGCAGTATTTT. Its translation: CASSVGAGGSISDTQYF.

The chain combines TRBV6-6 with TRBJ1-6; 8 nucleotides align to TRBD1. Trimming cost V 9 bases and J 7 bases; bases outside gene matches: 8. This CDR3 contains 14 residues. Germline V gene sequence: CDR1 MNHNY, CDR2 SVGAGI (reference sequence). CDR3: CASLSGGTNSPLHF. The CDR3 DNA is TGTGCCAGTCTTTCAGGGGGCACGAATTCACCCCTCCACTTT.

The rearrangement links TRBV5-4 to TRBJ2-7; 9 bases are shared with TRBD1. The CDR3 spans 14 residues. CDR1 is SGHNT and CDR2 is YYREEE in the germline V gene (reference sequence). V lost 4 bases and J lost 3; bases outside the gene matches: 5. The CDR3 DNA reads as TGTGCCAGCAGCCGGGGACAGGGAAACTACGAGCAGTACTTC. Encoded protein: CASSRGQGNYEQYF. The full variable domain, completed using reference TRBV5-4 and TRBJ2-7, is ETGVTQSPTHLIKTRGQQVTLRCSSQSGHNTVSWYQQALGQGPQFIFQYYREEENGRGNFPPRFSGLQFPNYSSELNVNALELDDSALYLCASSRGQGNYEQYFGPGTRLTVT.

This clone was seen a single time. The chain combines TRBV27 with TRBJ2-3; possible D gene TRBD2, 7 bases. Germline-derived CDR1 and CDR2 are MNHEY and SMNVEV (reference sequence). V lost 5 bases to trimming and J lost 6 bases, with 18 bases between them. This CDR3 spans 15 amino acids. The CDR3 spells CASSSPGVGGDTQYF. The DNA for the CDR3 is TGTGCCAGCAGTAGCCCAGGGGTGGGGGGGGATACGCAGTATTTT.

This clone was detected a few times. The chain joins TRBV6-5 to TRBJ1-6, with a weak D call TRBD1 (5 bases). The V end lost 0 bases, the J end lost 11 bases, and 14 bases lay between the germline ends. The length of the CDR3 is 15 residues. Per the germline V gene, CDR1 is MNHEY and CDR2 is SVGAGI. The CDR3 DNA reads as TGTGCCAGCAGTTACTCTCAGGGTATCCCGGCACCCCTCCACTTT. This translates into CASSYSQGIPAPLHF.

The chain employs TRBV30 and TRBJ1-5, with D perhaps TRBD1 (6 bases). The CDR3 spans 13 residues. In germline, CDR1 is GTSNPN, CDR2 SVGIG (reference sequence). V shed 3 bases and J shed 5 bases, with 11 bases lying between them. Here the CDR3 reads CAWSYRDHQPQHF. In DNA, the CDR3 is TGTGCCTGGAGCTACAGGGACCATCAGCCCCAGCATTTT.

The chain is built from TRBV13 and TRBJ2-1, with 10 positions matching TRBD2. The germline gives CDR1 PRHDT, CDR2 FYEKMQ (reference sequence). The CDR3 is made up of 15 amino acids. V gave up 1 base and J gave up 6 bases; unmatched junction bases: 3. CDR3 sequence reads: CASSLVGTSVNEQFF. As DNA, the CDR3 is TGTGCCAGCAGCTTAGTAGGGACTAGCGTCAATGAGCAGTTCTTC.